The 4 T cell receptor beta chains below come from one sample, sequenced in a study of regulatory T cells in long-lasting Graves disease. Time point of the sample: newly diagnosed GD, antithyroid drugs for less than 3 months. PBMC RNA was the source of the TCR library. Both iRepertoire HTBI primers and Arm-PCR of CDR3 regions were used to build the TCR beta libraries. From the multiplex PCR reads, TCRdb called clonotypes with MiXCR, one entry per CDR3 protein. The sample includes over 300,000 distinct CDR3 sequences, around a sixth of them seen just once. This sample comprised peripheral blood mononuclear cells (PBMCs), obtained at new diagnosis, from a patient treated with antithyroid drugs. These receptor sequences come from a female donor with Graves disease.

In this sample, this clonotype turned up many times. The rearrangement uses TRBV28 and TRBJ2-5, with 7 bases fitting TRBD1. This CDR3 region has 17 residues. Germline loops: CDR1 MDHEN, CDR2 SYDVKM. After removal of 1 base from V and 2 bases from J, the junction contained 10 bases not matched to a gene. CDR3 amino acids: CASSLFDSRGLQETQYF. CDR3 nucleotide sequence: TGTGCCAGCAGTTTATTCGATTCCAGGGGGTTACAAGAGACCCAGTACTTC.

Note on this clonotype: Its ends do not fully match the called genes, so a read error is possible. This sequence joins TRBV5-1 and TRBJ2-3, with TRBD2 matching 9 bases. CDR3 length: 15 residues. Germline V gives CDR1 SGHRS, CDR2 YFSETQ. The CDR3 DNA sequence: TGCGCCAGCACCCCTACCGGGACTAGCATAGATACGCAGTATTTT. Protein sequence: CASTPTGTSIDTQYF.

The rearrangement joins TRBV20-1 to TRBJ1-2; perhaps TRBD1 as D (5 bases). The V gene lost 3 bases and the J gene lost 2 bases, with 7 bases spanning the gap. CDR1 DFQATT and CDR2 SNEGSKA come from the germline V gene (reference sequence). The CDR3 consists of 12 residues. The CDR3 DNA sequence: TGCAGTGCTAGGAAGGGGAACTATGGCTACACCTTC. Its translation: CSARKGNYGYTF.

This clonotype has just a few counts. This rearrangement joins TRBV19 to TRBJ2-1; the match to TRBD2 covers 13 bases. This CDR3 is 16 amino acids long. CDR1 and CDR2 from the germline V gene are LNHDA and SQIVND (reference sequence). Germline trimming cut 6 bases from V and 5 bases from J; bases unmatched to any gene: 7. In nucleotides, the CDR3 is TGTGCCAGTAGCGGGACTAGCGGGACAAAAAACAATGAGCAGTTCTTC. Translated: CASSGTSGTKNNEQFF.